This record concerns one T cell receptor beta chain sequence. What antigen it recognizes has not been identified. No base-level quality is on record; no much larger clone is a single base apart. The CDR3 sequence holds 13 residues, the cysteine and phenylalanine included. Just CDR3 DNA is preserved here, 39 bases in frame from base 1. CDR1 and CDR2 were assigned from the germline V gene as SGHTA and FQGNSA. Trimming removed 5 bases from V and 7 bases from J, leaving 12 bases between the germline ends. The cohort was made up of several hundred healthy bone marrow donors. All cohort members were sampled while nominally healthy, although unrecorded immune exposures were likely present. The donor was CMV seropositive and was included in the group of 250 to 300 seropositive cohort members. A peripheral blood sample was provided by each donor, and peripheral blood mononuclear cells were used for TCR beta sequencing. The Qiagen DNeasy Blood Extraction Kit was used to extract genomic DNA from the blood cell samples.

This record belongs to a study of cytomegalovirus exposure and HLA in healthy donors (dated by TCRdb to between 2016 and 2019). General notes on the study: An earlier analysis of approximately 640 of the donors reported 250 to 300 Gb of sequence data and 117 million unique TCR beta sequences from about 200 million T cells. An early release that covered roughly 600 HLA-typed donors contained approximately 300 gigabases of sequencing data and some 87 million unique TCR sequences. Of the roughly 400 genotyped donors, 75% to 85% were placed in the genetic ancestry cluster associated with self-reported Caucasian donors. The study aimed to test whether cataloging public T cell receptors could reveal signatures of past pathogen exposure. Using immunosequencing, the study profiled T cell repertoires from approximately 700 subjects and related those repertoires to cytomegalovirus serostatus. A separate validation cohort of roughly 110 different subjects was used in addition to the approximately 670-subject first cohort. To predict cytomegalovirus infection status, the study combined high-throughput TCR immunosequencing, statistical association of individual TCRs with disease status, and machine learning. To study patterns of TCR occurrence, a later analysis re-analyzed previously published TCR beta repertoires from 650 to 750 donors and added high-resolution HLA genotyping. Rather than using new phenotypic data, the later analysis identified candidate immune exposures from TCR beta sequences and from how often those sequences occurred across donors. An earlier analysis of around 640 of the donors used high-throughput TCR beta sequencing to judge whether each TCR beta V gene segment behaved as functional or pseudogenic. Alongside the repertoire data, information on donor age, sex, ethnicity and CMV serostatus was compiled. Genome-wide SNP genotypes for about 65% of the 666 donors were used in a later genetic analysis, which treated that subset as a discovery cohort. Every repertoire in the discovery cohort had been generated on one and the same sequencing platform. HLA typing covered class I and class II loci at four-digit resolution. The number of donors typed differed by locus, with roughly 620-630 for A, B, C, DRB1 and DQB1, around 500 for DQA1, over 600 for DPA1, and about 450 for DPB1. Roughly five DR-DQ haplotypes were handled as single units for association and clustering because linkage in the cohort was strong. On average, roughly 250,000 unique TCR beta nucleotide sequences were sequenced per donor among some 430 genotyped donors of the cohort, with roughly 20% of those sequences being non-productive.

To prepare the library, the immunoSEQ multiplex PCR assay was applied. A mixture of 60 forward primers for TCR Vbeta segments and 13 reverse primers for TCR Jbeta segments was used in the multiplex PCR. Amplification of the CDR3 region of rearranged TCR beta genes was performed with a multiplex PCR assay on genomic DNA. The amplified TCR beta libraries were sequenced on the Illumina HiSeq System as 87-base-pair reads. The original pipeline was this. A later analysis counted 75 million to 100 million unique TCR beta chains across the roughly 700 repertoires, and approximately 11 million of these chains were shared by at least two donors. A nearest-neighbor algorithm error-corrected the raw reads and collapsed the reads into unique sequences, merging closely related sequences to remove PCR and sequencing errors. Alignment of CDR3 sequences to IMGT reference sequences was used to assign V, D and J gene segments. For a sequence to be retained, a match of at least six nucleotides to both a V gene segment and a J gene segment was required. Rearrangements were classified as productive when the CDR3 lacked stop codons and remained in frame with V and J, and all other rearrangements were classified as non-productive. Following IMGT convention, CDR3 was defined as the stretch from the second conserved V-encoded cysteine up to the conserved J-encoded phenylalanine. The earlier analysis of some 580 of the donors excluded any sequence lacking an unambiguous match to a single V gene segment. An earlier analysis of 587 of the donors called V segments functional above 56.7% productive rearrangements and segregating when the between-donor standard deviation exceeded 5%. To diagnose cytomegalovirus status from the catalog of TCR beta chain sequences, a statistical classification framework was built. V and J gene assignment, in a later analysis, came from comparing TCR nucleotide sequences with IMGT/GENE-DB human TR gene sequences. The TCRdist pipeline was used in a later analysis to assign CDR3 sequences and most-parsimonious VDJ recombination scenarios. A later analysis defined each TCR beta chain by its CDR3 amino acid sequence plus V-gene family, and excluded reads lacking a unique V-gene family. A later analysis removed roughly 590 highly shared, low-generation-probability nucleotide sequences to deal with suspected cross-contamination and a sequencing artifact. In a later analysis, a clonal expansion index was calculated for each public chain from normalized within-repertoire ranks of inferred template counts. In a later analysis, generation probabilities were computed with a VDJ recombination model fitted to out-of-frame rearrangements, and the resulting probabilities were checked against IGoR. In a later analysis, TCR-TCR, TCR-HLA and TCR-CMV co-occurrence was scored with hypergeometric tests, and a repertoire-size bias correction was applied to TCR pairs. A later analysis estimated false discovery rates by permuting HLA or CMV assignments 20 times. A later analysis grouped co-occurring TCRs with DBSCAN, adding TCRdist sequence similarity when clustering within HLA-allele-positive subsets. Co-occurrence clustering excluded repertoires with fewer than 30,000 or more than 120,000 public chains, plus five with anomalous nucleotide sharing. Here the immuneACCESS table is served through TCRdb, limited to in-frame sequences with V and J called. Missing clones are a known gap in these copies; in checked studies unresolved V genes cover under half, and the rest lacks a known reason. The V and J calls and clone size were taken over from that table, and D and trimming were inferred from the DNA. This sample is represented by 14,000 or so clones; about 60% of them were singletons. The leading ten clones occupy around a sixth of the sample.

Beyond this particular receptor, the publication reports: A further reported finding was that TCR beta sequences accurately predicted the HLA-A and HLA-B alleles for most subjects in the first cohort. An association between a missense DCLRE1C variant and V-gene and J-gene trimming of TCR beta chains was found in a later genetic analysis and replicated in an independent cohort. This cohort had only TCR beta chains sequenced, and the lack of alpha or paired-chain data limited which features could be detected. Specific HLA alleles were associated with 15,000 to 20,000 TCR beta sequences at a false discovery rate of 0.05 in a later analysis. An earlier analysis of several hundred of the donors showed that most TCR beta V segments appeared in productive rearrangements either about 87% or about 30% of the time, which broadly matched IMGT annotations. Three of the identified cytomegalovirus-associated TCR beta chains were confirmed in vitro to be specific for cytomegalovirus antigens. The study gave a list of 150 to 200 TCR beta chains associated with cytomegalovirus. A later analysis found that HLA-associated TCR beta chains were more clonally expanded and had lower generation probabilities than equally common non-associated chains. In a later genetic analysis, fewer N-insertions in productive TCRs were reported among donors in an Asian-associated ancestry cluster than the roughly 670-donor mean. A later analysis found that most CMV-associated TCR beta chains appeared HLA-restricted, with HLA associations seemingly driven largely by CMV exposure. Because some donors lacked HLA typing at each locus, the association tests relied only on the typed subset. According to a later analysis, parvovirus B19, influenza, CMV and Epstein-Barr virus appeared linked to several top co-occurrence clusters. Immune exposure information for the cohort was limited to CMV serostatus. A group of highly shared sequence variants was considered likely to be a technical artifact of the sequencing pipeline. Sequencing depth was assumed to be roughly uniform across donors in the presence/absence analyses, though that assumption may not hold. The classifier was reported to diagnose cytomegalovirus status with high specificity and sensitivity in both the original and validation cohorts. While some public TCRs were present in many individuals, most TCR sequences turned up only very rarely across donors. Assigning TCR associations to individual alleles was difficult when HLA alleles, especially DR and DQ, strongly co-occurred. The authors suggested that the approach could potentially be generalized to other disease states and immunological phenotypes. The 87-base-pair reads could not distinguish some IMGT-functional V segments, including TRBV6-2 and TRBV6-3, so those segments were excluded. In a later analysis, TCR association rates were found to vary across HLA loci, with the most associated TCRs seen for DRB1 alleles and the fewest for HLA-C alleles. Around 16 rarely observed V segments, including chromosome 9 orphons, were excluded from the earlier analysis of approximately 500 of the donors because counts were too low. Correlated functional status among segregating V segments might be attributable to linkage disequilibrium, but an unknown experimental factor could not be ruled out.

The TCR originated in a woman in her fifties or sixties in good health and CMV-seropositive. This chain is built from TRBV7-2 and TRBJ1-5; no confident D gene assignment can be made. Sequenced material: PBMCs. This receptor has the CDR3 CASSIGVWQPQHF. The sequence in DNA is TGTGCCAGCAGCATCGGGGTTTGGCAGCCCCAGCATTTT.